A single sample gave rise to the 32 T cell receptor beta chains below, sequenced in a study of T-cell memory formation after mild COVID-19. TCRdb itself ran the 5' RACE reads through MiXCR, one entry per CDR3 protein. The table records over 350,000 distinct CDR3 sequences, about 15% of them present only once. Sequences were obtained from PBMCs or a T cell subset sorted from them (not recorded which). Source of these receptors: a man aged 18 to 35 who had mild COVID-19 (a few samples of this study predate the infection). Cell type and time point are not known.

This clonotype was seen a few times. The chain uses TRBV7-2 and TRBJ1-5; 7 nucleotides agree with TRBD1. Unmatched junction bases numbered 7, after V lost 4 bases and J lost 7 bases. Germline CDR1 and CDR2: SGHTA and FQGNSA. The CDR3 contains 14 residues. Here the CDR3 reads CASSWTGDIQPQHF. In DNA, the CDR3 is TGTGCCAGCAGCTGGACAGGCGATATACAGCCCCAGCATTTT.

There are a few counts of this clonotype. The chain links TRBV7-9 to TRBJ2-5; perhaps TRBD2 as D (5 bases). The CDR3 runs 12 residues. Germline V gene lookup returns CDR1 SEHNR and CDR2 FQNEAQ (reference sequence). The V end lost 5 bases, the J end lost 5 bases, and 9 bases lay between the germline ends. CDR3 nucleotide sequence: TGTGCCAGCAGCGAAGGACTGGAGACCCAGTACTTC. The encoded protein is CASSEGLETQYF. Drawing the rest from reference TRBV7-9 and TRBJ2-5, the complete variable domain is DTGVSQNPRHKITKRGQNVTFRCDPISEHNRLYWYRQTLGQGPEFLTYFQNEAQLEKSRLLSDRFSAERPKGSFSTLEIQRTEQGDSAMYLCASSEGLETQYFGPGTRLLVL.

This clonotype has only a few counts. V gene TRBV29-1 combines with J gene TRBJ2-1, with a tentative D call TRBD1 (6 bases). V lost 2 bases and J 2 bases, leaving 13 bases between the germline ends. This CDR3 spans 15 amino acids. CDR1 SQVTM and CDR2 ANQGSEA come from the germline V gene. As DNA, the CDR3 is TGCAGCGTTGAAAGACCGGGACACGCCTACAATGAGCAGTTCTTC. This encodes CSVERPGHAYNEQFF.

This clonotype was seen ten or more times. This CDR3 reads CASSARVEPTDTQYF. DNA for the CDR3: TGTGCCAGCAGTGCCCGAGTGGAGCCCACAGATACGCAGTATTTT. The chain links TRBV6-4 to TRBJ2-3, with no clear D. Deletions cut 4 bases from V and 2 bases from J, with 13 bases between. Germline CDR1 is MRHNA and CDR2 is SNTAGT. The CDR3 contains 15 residues.

This clonotype came up a few times. V gene TRBV5-1 combines with J gene TRBJ2-1; 9 bases match TRBD2. The ends lost 0 bases at V and 5 bases at J; junction bases unmatched: 6. This CDR3 spans 16 amino acids. Germline V gives CDR1 SGHRS, CDR2 YFSETQ. CDR3 coding DNA: TGCGCCAGCAGCTTGGGGCCTAGCGGGGACAACAATGAGCAGTTCTTC. Protein: CASSLGPSGDNNEQFF. The whole variable domain, filled in from reference TRBV5-1 and TRBJ2-1, reads KAGVTQTPRYLIKTRGQQVTLSCSPISGHRSVSWYQQTPGQGLQFLFEYFSETQRNKGNFPGRFSGRQFSNSRSEMNVSTLELGDSALYLCASSLGPSGDNNEQFFGPGTRLTVL.

The chain uses TRBV6-2 or TRBV6-3 and TRBJ2-5; maybe TRBD2 (6 bases). CDR1 and CDR2 (germline): MNHEY, SVGEGT. V lost 6 bases, J lost 5 bases, and 16 bases lay in between. There are 14 residues in the CDR3. Here the CDR3 reads CASSSRRGGETQYF. CDR3 sequence (DNA): TGTGCCAGCAGCTCGCGGAGGGGCGGGGAGACCCAGTACTTC.

This sequence joins TRBV5-6 and TRBJ1-2; TRBD1 matches 7 bases. The V segment lost 4 bases and the J segment 3 bases; nucleotides outside the gene matches: 12. Germline V gene lookup returns CDR1 SGHDT and CDR2 YYEEEE. The CDR3 totals 16 residues. In nucleotides, the CDR3 is TGTGCCAGCAGCCCCGGGGGAGGGGGCGTGGACTATGGCTACACCTTC. Residues: CASSPGGGGVDYGYTF.

This clonotype was seen only a few times. This sequence joins TRBV6-5 and TRBJ2-3, with 11 bases matching TRBD2. After removal of 8 bases from V and 4 bases from J, the junction contained 8 bases not matched to a gene. This CDR3 has 15 amino acids. CDR1 and CDR2 (germline): MNHEY, SVGAGI. The CDR3 is CASGSSGGMPDTQYF. CDR3 DNA sequence: TGTGCCAGCGGGTCTAGCGGGGGGATGCCAGATACGCAGTATTTT.

This clonotype was counted a few times. This chain links TRBV7-2 with TRBJ2-7; 9 nucleotides match TRBD2. The CDR3 is 13 residues long. Germline V gene data show CDR1 as SGHTA and CDR2 as FQGNSA. Trimming removed 6 bases from V and 0 bases from J; junction bases left unmatched: 0. For the CDR3, the DNA is TGTGCCAGCAGGACTAGCGGCTCCTACGAGCAGTACTTC. Residues: CASRTSGSYEQYF.

This clonotype has at least ten counts. This rearrangement joins TRBV11-2 to TRBJ2-3; D gene uncertain. The CDR3 spans 12 residues. Germline V lookup: CDR1 SGHAT, CDR2 FQNNGV. The V end lost 3 bases, the J end lost 4 bases, and 5 bases lay between the germline ends. The CDR3 protein is CASSLESDTQYF. CDR3 in DNA: TGTGCCAGCAGCTTGGAGTCAGATACGCAGTATTTT.

In this sample, this clonotype turned up many times. The chain links TRBV3-1 to TRBJ2-5, with D perhaps given as TRBD1 or TRBD2 (5 bases each). Germline CDR1 and CDR2: LGHDT and YNNKEL (reference sequence). The CDR3 contains 15 residues. Deletions cut 5 bases from V and 2 bases from J, with 15 bases between. In DNA, the CDR3 is TGTGCCAGCAGCTTCCCCGGGACCGATCAAGAGACCCAGTACTTC. It is translated as CASSFPGTDQETQYF.

The V gene is TRBV3-1, the J gene TRBJ2-1, with D unresolved. Germline lookup yields CDR1 LGHDT and CDR2 YNNKEL (reference sequence). Trimming cost V 3 bases and J 4 bases, with 7 bases left between them. The CDR3 is 13 amino acids. CDR3 sequence (DNA): TGTGCCAGCAGCCACGAGTCTTACAATGAGCAGTTCTTC. Translating gives CASSHESYNEQFF.

The chain uses TRBV15 and TRBJ2-3, with 10 bases fitting TRBD2. The CDR3 sequence is 15 residues long. The J segment lost 4 bases and the V segment lost 6 bases, leaving 7 bases of the junction unmatched. The germline CDR1 and CDR2 sequences are LNHNV and YYDKDF (reference sequence). CDR3 protein: CATRRTSGVSDTQYF. The CDR3 DNA follows: TGTGCCACCAGACGGACTAGCGGAGTATCAGATACGCAGTATTTT.

The chain has TRBV6-2 or TRBV6-3 and TRBJ1-5; a weak D match, TRBD1 (5 bases). This CDR3 is built from 11 residues. Germline V gene lookup returns CDR1 MNHEY and CDR2 SVGEGT. The V end was cut by 2 bases, the J end by 11 bases, with 7 bases between. The CDR3 nucleotides read TGTGCCAGCAGTTACAGAGGGGCCCAGCATTTT. It specifies CASSYRGAQHF.

Only a few counts were recorded for this clonotype. The chain joins TRBV19 to TRBJ2-3, with TRBD2 as a possible D gene (5 bases). The V gene's germline CDR1 is LNHDA and CDR2 SQIVND (reference sequence). V was pared by 1 base and J by 2 bases, with 13 bases between. The CDR3 extends over 16 amino acids. This chain's CDR3 is CASSIGVARSTDTQYF. The CDR3 region has the DNA TGTGCCAGTAGTATAGGAGTAGCGAGATCCACAGATACGCAGTATTTT.

This clonotype was observed a few times. The gene calls are TRBV7-2 and TRBJ1-5; D possibly corresponds to TRBD1 (5 bases). The CDR3 is 14 amino acids. The germline gives CDR1 SGHTA, CDR2 FQGNSA. Between the trimmed V and J ends, which lost 5 bases and 11 bases, there was a span of 19 bases. The CDR3 sequence: CASSEQALMGAQHF. The CDR3, as DNA: TGTGCCAGCAGCGAACAGGCCCTTATGGGAGCCCAGCATTTT.

This chain joins TRBV6-6 and TRBJ2-2; a possible D gene is TRBD2 (5 bases). The V and J ends lost 8 bases and 4 bases respectively, with 17 bases between them. This CDR3 has 15 residues. Per the germline V gene, CDR1 is MNHNY and CDR2 is SVGAGI (reference sequence). The chain's CDR3 is CASASFGVPTGELFF. CDR3 DNA: TGTGCCAGCGCATCTTTCGGGGTACCCACCGGGGAGCTGTTTTTT.

The chain recombines TRBV10-3 with TRBJ2-1, with 10 bases matching TRBD1. Germline V gene data show CDR1 as ENHRY and CDR2 as SYGVKD. This CDR3 contains 15 residues. Trimming at V came to 3 bases and at J to 8 bases, leaving 7 bases not matched to a gene. CDR3 DNA: TGTGCCATCAGTGAAGGGACAGGGGTAATGGATGAGCAGTTCTTC. It translates to CAISEGTGVMDEQFF.

This clonotype was seen a few times. V usage is TRBV12-3 or TRBV12-4 and J usage is TRBJ1-1, with TRBD1 matching 7 bases. The CDR3 covers 16 residues. V was clipped by 5 bases and J by 3 bases; unmatched bases: 12. CDR3 protein: CASSIRGGGWDTEAFF. The CDR3 DNA reads as TGTGCCAGCAGTATCCGAGGGGGCGGGTGGGACACTGAAGCTTTCTTT.

The J gene is TRBJ2-1, the V gene TRBV20-1; D is unresolved. Trimming took 1 base from V and 10 from J, leaving 17 bases between them. The CDR3 sequence is 14 residues long. Germline V lookup: CDR1 DFQATT, CDR2 SNEGSKA (reference sequence). CDR3: CSARAGEAEKEQFF. CDR3 bases: TGCAGTGCTAGAGCTGGCGAGGCAGAAAAAGAGCAGTTCTTC.

The chain is built from TRBV29-1 and TRBJ2-3, with a possible D match to TRBD2 (7 bases). Germline CDR1 is SQVTM and CDR2 is ANQGSEA. This CDR3 is 13 amino acids long. CDR3 bases: TGCACCCTTGGGGGGGGCGGACGGGATACGCAGTATTTT. Its translation: CTLGGGGRDTQYF.

This clonotype was counted between two and nine times. The chain carries TRBV20-1 and TRBJ1-1; maybe TRBD1 (5 bases). Germline values: CDR1 DFQATT, CDR2 SNEGSKA (reference sequence). The CDR3 loop spans 14 amino acids. Between the trimmed V and J ends, which lost 0 bases and 4 bases, there was a span of 12 bases. The CDR3 spells CSARDPLGGTEAFF. DNA for the CDR3: TGCAGTGCTAGAGACCCTCTGGGGGGCACTGAAGCTTTCTTT.

This clonotype was found many times. The rearrangement uses TRBV7-2 and TRBJ2-1, with D perhaps matching TRBD1 (6 bases). Germline CDR1 is SGHTA and CDR2 is FQGNSA. The CDR3 is 16 amino acids. V lost 5 bases and J 7 bases, leaving 21 bases between the germline ends. The CDR3 here is CASSQTGVTRGNEQFF. For the CDR3, the DNA is TGTGCCAGCAGCCAGACAGGAGTTACCCGAGGGAATGAGCAGTTCTTC.

This clonotype was seen a handful of times. This rearrangement joins TRBV4-1 to TRBJ1-2; no firm D call. There are 15 residues in the CDR3. Germline-derived CDR1 and CDR2 are MGHRA and YSYEKL. The germline V and J ends were trimmed by 2 bases and 0 bases, with 10 bases remaining between them. In nucleotides, the CDR3 is TGCGCCAGCAGCCAACCAGTGAGAGCTAACTATGGCTACACCTTC. This sequence encodes CASSQPVRANYGYTF.

The chain couples TRBV19 to TRBJ2-3; D gene unclear. From germline, CDR1 is LNHDA and CDR2 SQIVND (reference sequence). The CDR3 has 13 amino acids. Trimming stripped 3 bases from V and 1 base from J, with 5 bases between. CDR3 residues: CASSIARTDTQYF. CDR3 bases: TGTGCCAGTAGTATCGCCCGCACAGATACGCAGTATTTT.

This chain joins TRBV6-5 and TRBJ2-1; 7 bases match TRBD1. The length of the CDR3 is 15 residues. Germline V CDR1 and CDR2: MNHEY, SVGAGI. After removal of 4 bases from V and 2 bases from J, the junction contained 5 bases not matched to a gene. CDR3 bases: TGTGCCAGCAGTTCCGTGACAGGGACCTACAATGAGCAGTTCTTC. Its translation is CASSSVTGTYNEQFF.

In its sample, this clonotype was seen a few times. The V gene is TRBV4-3, the J gene TRBJ1-1, with unresolved D. This CDR3 comprises 14 residues. V was trimmed by 3 bases and J by 1 base, leaving 9 bases between them. The V gene's germline CDR1 is LGHNA and CDR2 YSLEER. The chain's CDR3 is CASSQAMGNTEAFF. The CDR3 DNA reads TGCGCCAGCAGCCAGGCAATGGGGAACACTGAAGCTTTCTTT.

Ten or more counts support this clonotype. The gene calls are TRBV4-1 and TRBJ2-1, with D tentatively TRBD1 (6 bases). CDR1 and CDR2 (germline): MGHRA, YSYEKL. Trimming took off 4 bases at V and 0 bases at J, with 10 bases between the two ends. The CDR3 contains 15 residues. The CDR3 nucleotides read TGCGCCAGCAGCCCGGACAGAAGCTCCTACAATGAGCAGTTCTTC. Translating gives CASSPDRSSYNEQFF.

This clonotype was seen a handful of times. The chain employs TRBV20-1 and TRBJ1-5, with D possibly matching TRBD1 (5 bases). Germline V lookup: CDR1 DFQATT, CDR2 SNEGSKA (reference sequence). The ends were cut back, 8 bases at V and 0 bases at J, with 11 bases in the middle. This CDR3 region has 13 residues. In DNA form, the CDR3 reads TGCAGTTCGGGGGACCCTAGCAATCAGCCCCAGCATTTT. Protein product: CSSGDPSNQPQHF.

This clonotype was seen only a few times. The CDR3 spells CASSSGTNYGKNIQYF. Here the CDR3 DNA reads TGTGCCAGCAGCTCTGGTACAAACTACGGCAAAAACATTCAGTACTTC. The J gene is TRBJ2-4, the V gene TRBV7-9; D remains ambiguous. Looked up from germline, CDR1 is SEHNR and CDR2 is FQNEAQ (reference sequence). This CDR3 spans 16 amino acids. V was clipped by 4 bases and J by 3 bases, with 16 bases between them.

The J gene is TRBJ2-4, the V gene TRBV9; weak D call: TRBD1 (6 bases). V was trimmed by 0 bases and J by 1 base, leaving 11 bases between them. Germline CDR1 and CDR2: SGDLS and YYNGEE. The CDR3 runs 16 residues. The CDR3 protein is CASSVGQGFAKNIQYF. CDR3 DNA: TGTGCCAGCAGCGTAGGGCAGGGGTTTGCCAAAAACATTCAGTACTTC.

The rearrangement joins TRBV6-4 to TRBJ2-1; D gene unclear. The CDR3 runs to 13 residues. V was pared by 5 bases and J by 4 bases, with 9 bases between. Germline CDR1 is MRHNA and CDR2 is SNTAGT. The CDR3 is CASSNGPYNEQFF. Written as DNA, the CDR3 is TGTGCCAGCAGTAATGGACCTTACAATGAGCAGTTCTTC.